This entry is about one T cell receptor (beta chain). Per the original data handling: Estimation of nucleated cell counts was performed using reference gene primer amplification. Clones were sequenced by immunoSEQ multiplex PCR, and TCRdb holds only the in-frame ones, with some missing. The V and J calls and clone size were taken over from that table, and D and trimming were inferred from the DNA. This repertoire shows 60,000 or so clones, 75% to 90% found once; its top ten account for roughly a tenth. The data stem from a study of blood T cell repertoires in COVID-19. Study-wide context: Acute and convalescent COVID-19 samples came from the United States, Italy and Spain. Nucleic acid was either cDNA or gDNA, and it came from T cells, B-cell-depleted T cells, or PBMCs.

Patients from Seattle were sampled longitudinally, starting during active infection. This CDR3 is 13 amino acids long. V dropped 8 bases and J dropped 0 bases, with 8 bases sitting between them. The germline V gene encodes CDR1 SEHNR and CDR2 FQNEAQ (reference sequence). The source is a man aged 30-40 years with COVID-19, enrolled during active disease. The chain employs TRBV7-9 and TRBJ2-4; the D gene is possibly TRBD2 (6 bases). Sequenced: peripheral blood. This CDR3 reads CASVGLAKNIQYF. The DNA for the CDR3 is TGTGCCAGCGTGGGACTAGCCAAAAACATTCAGTACTTC.